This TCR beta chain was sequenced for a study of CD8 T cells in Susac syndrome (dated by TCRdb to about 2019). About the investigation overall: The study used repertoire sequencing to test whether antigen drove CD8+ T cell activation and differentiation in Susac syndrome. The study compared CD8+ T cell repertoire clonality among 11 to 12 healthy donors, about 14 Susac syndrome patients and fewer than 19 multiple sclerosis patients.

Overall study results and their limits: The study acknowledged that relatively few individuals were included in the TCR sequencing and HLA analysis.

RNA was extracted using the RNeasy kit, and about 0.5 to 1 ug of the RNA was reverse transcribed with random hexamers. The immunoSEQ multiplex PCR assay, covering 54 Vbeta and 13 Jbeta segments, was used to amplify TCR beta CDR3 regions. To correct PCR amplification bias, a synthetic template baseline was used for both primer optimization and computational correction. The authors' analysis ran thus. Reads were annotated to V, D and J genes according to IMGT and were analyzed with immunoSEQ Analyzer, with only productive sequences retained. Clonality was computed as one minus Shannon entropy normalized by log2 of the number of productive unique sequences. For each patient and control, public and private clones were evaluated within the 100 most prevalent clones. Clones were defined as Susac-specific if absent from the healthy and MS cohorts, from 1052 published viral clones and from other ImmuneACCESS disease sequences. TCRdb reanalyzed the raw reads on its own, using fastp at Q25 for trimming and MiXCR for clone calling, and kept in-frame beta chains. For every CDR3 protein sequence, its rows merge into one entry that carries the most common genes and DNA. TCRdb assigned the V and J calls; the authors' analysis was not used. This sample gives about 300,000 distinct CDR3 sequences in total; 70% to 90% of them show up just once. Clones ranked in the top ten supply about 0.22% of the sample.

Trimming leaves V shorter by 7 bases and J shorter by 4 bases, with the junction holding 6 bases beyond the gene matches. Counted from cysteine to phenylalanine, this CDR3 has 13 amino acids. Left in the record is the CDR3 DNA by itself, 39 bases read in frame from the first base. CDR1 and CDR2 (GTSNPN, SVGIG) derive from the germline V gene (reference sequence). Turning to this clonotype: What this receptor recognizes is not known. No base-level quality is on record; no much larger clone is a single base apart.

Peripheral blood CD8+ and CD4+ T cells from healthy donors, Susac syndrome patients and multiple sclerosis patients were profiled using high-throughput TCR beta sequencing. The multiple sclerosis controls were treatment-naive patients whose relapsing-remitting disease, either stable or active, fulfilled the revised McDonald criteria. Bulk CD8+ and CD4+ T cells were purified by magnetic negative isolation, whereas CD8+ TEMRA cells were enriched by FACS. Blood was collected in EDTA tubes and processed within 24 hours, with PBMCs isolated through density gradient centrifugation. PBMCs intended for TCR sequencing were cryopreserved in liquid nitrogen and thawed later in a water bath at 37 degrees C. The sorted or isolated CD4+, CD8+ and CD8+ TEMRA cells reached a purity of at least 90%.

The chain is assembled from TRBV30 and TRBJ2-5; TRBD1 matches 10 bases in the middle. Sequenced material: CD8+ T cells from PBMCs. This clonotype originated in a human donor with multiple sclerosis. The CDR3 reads CAYDRGLSETQYF. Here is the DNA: TGTGCCTACGACAGGGGGCTTTCAGAGACCCAGTACTTC.